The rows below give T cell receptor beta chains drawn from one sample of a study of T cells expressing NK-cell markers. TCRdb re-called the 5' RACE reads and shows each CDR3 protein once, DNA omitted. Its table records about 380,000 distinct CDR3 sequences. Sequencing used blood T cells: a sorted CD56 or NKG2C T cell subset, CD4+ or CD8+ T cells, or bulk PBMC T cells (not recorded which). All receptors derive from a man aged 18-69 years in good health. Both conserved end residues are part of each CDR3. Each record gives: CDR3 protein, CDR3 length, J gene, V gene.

cdr3_aa: CASSLSPFRRQGTYEQYF
cdr3_length: 18
j_call: TRBJ2-7
v_call: TRBV28

cdr3_aa: CASSPGPSNQETQYF
cdr3_length: 15
j_call: TRBJ2-5
v_call: TRBV5-1

cdr3_aa: CASSLTGGGTEAFF
cdr3_length: 14
j_call: TRBJ1-1
v_call: TRBV5-1

cdr3_aa: CASSYGTFTGELFF
cdr3_length: 14
j_call: TRBJ2-2
v_call: TRBV6-5

cdr3_aa: CASSSQGKGDEKLFF
cdr3_length: 15
j_call: TRBJ1-4
v_call: TRBV6-5

cdr3_aa: CASSPLHTEAFF
cdr3_length: 12
j_call: TRBJ1-1
v_call: TRBV18

cdr3_aa: CASSGGTSRSETQYF
cdr3_length: 15
j_call: TRBJ2-5
v_call: TRBV2

cdr3_aa: CASRTRGGAIYGYTF
cdr3_length: 15
j_call: TRBJ1-2
v_call: TRBV6-1

cdr3_aa: CASRKGPWDEQFF
cdr3_length: 13
j_call: TRBJ2-1
v_call: TRBV7-9

cdr3_aa: CASSLAPSEAFF
cdr3_length: 12
j_call: TRBJ1-1
v_call: TRBV5-5

cdr3_aa: CASSLARGDRGNTEAFF
cdr3_length: 17
j_call: TRBJ1-1
v_call: TRBV5-1

cdr3_aa: CASSSEGRPNEQFF
cdr3_length: 14
j_call: TRBJ2-1
v_call: TRBV5-1

cdr3_aa: CASSPITGGYTF
cdr3_length: 12
j_call: TRBJ1-2
v_call: TRBV4-1

cdr3_aa: CSAQELPGQGYEQYF
cdr3_length: 15
j_call: TRBJ2-7
v_call: TRBV29-1

cdr3_aa: CASSSVLRRLAGFYEQYF
cdr3_length: 18
j_call: TRBJ2-7
v_call: TRBV11-2

cdr3_aa: CASSGASGGAMYADTQYF
cdr3_length: 18
j_call: TRBJ2-3
v_call: TRBV5-1

cdr3_aa: CASSEWDRVIYEQYF
cdr3_length: 15
j_call: TRBJ2-7
v_call: TRBV6-1

cdr3_aa: CASSSNRGAVLYGYTF
cdr3_length: 16
j_call: TRBJ1-2
v_call: TRBV12-3/TRBV12-4

cdr3_aa: CASSLSSDKDGYTF
cdr3_length: 14
j_call: TRBJ1-2
v_call: TRBV12-3/TRBV12-4

cdr3_aa: CASSLDLRVHQPQHF
cdr3_length: 15
j_call: TRBJ1-5
v_call: TRBV7-2

cdr3_aa: CASSLAPLVPEAFF
cdr3_length: 14
j_call: TRBJ1-1
v_call: TRBV5-1

cdr3_aa: CASSQFRAQGYNEQFF
cdr3_length: 16
j_call: TRBJ2-1
v_call: TRBV3-1

cdr3_aa: CASSPLAPDSSGNTIYF
cdr3_length: 17
j_call: TRBJ1-3
v_call: TRBV18

cdr3_aa: CASSKDPGQSSYNEQFF
cdr3_length: 17
j_call: TRBJ2-1
v_call: TRBV21-1

cdr3_aa: CASYRDTGSYEQYF
cdr3_length: 14
j_call: TRBJ2-7
v_call: TRBV6-1

cdr3_aa: CATLLSGRQYF
cdr3_length: 11
j_call: TRBJ2-7
v_call: TRBV10-3

cdr3_aa: CASSESLAGGRKTQYF
cdr3_length: 16
j_call: TRBJ2-5
v_call: TRBV2

cdr3_aa: CATSRDLKISYEQYF
cdr3_length: 15
j_call: TRBJ2-7
v_call: TRBV15

cdr3_aa: CASSVEDRVAHEQFF
cdr3_length: 15
j_call: TRBJ2-1
v_call: TRBV9

cdr3_aa: CASSLRQGSGYTF
cdr3_length: 13
j_call: TRBJ1-2
v_call: TRBV7-3

cdr3_aa: CASSQQGFANYGYTF
cdr3_length: 15
j_call: TRBJ1-2
v_call: TRBV14

cdr3_aa: CASRATGNSYEQYF
cdr3_length: 14
j_call: TRBJ2-7
v_call: TRBV2

cdr3_aa: CASSSDRGRESYNEQFF
cdr3_length: 17
j_call: TRBJ2-1
v_call: TRBV7-9

cdr3_aa: CASSVTGINEQFF
cdr3_length: 13
j_call: TRBJ2-1
v_call: TRBV11-1

cdr3_aa: CASSFSDGRKTQYF
cdr3_length: 14
j_call: TRBJ2-5
v_call: TRBV7-9

cdr3_aa: CSVAGQTPRETQYF
cdr3_length: 14
j_call: TRBJ2-5
v_call: TRBV29-1

cdr3_aa: CSARLAPNTGELFF
cdr3_length: 14
j_call: TRBJ2-2
v_call: TRBV20-1

cdr3_aa: CSAQSPGTNTEAFF
cdr3_length: 14
j_call: TRBJ1-1
v_call: TRBV20-1

cdr3_aa: CASSPGRPPVEQYF
cdr3_length: 14
j_call: TRBJ2-7
v_call: TRBV5-1

cdr3_aa: CASSLVGTTPTYEQYF
cdr3_length: 16
j_call: TRBJ2-7
v_call: TRBV11-2

cdr3_aa: CASTPGGGRDNEQFF
cdr3_length: 15
j_call: TRBJ2-1
v_call: TRBV7-9

cdr3_aa: CASSLYSISNQPQHF
cdr3_length: 15
j_call: TRBJ1-5
v_call: TRBV27

cdr3_aa: CSAAQYWGLAGVEGDTQYF
cdr3_length: 19
j_call: TRBJ2-3
v_call: TRBV20-1

cdr3_aa: CASSSWTGSSSYNEQFF
cdr3_length: 17
j_call: TRBJ2-1
v_call: TRBV12-3/TRBV12-4

cdr3_aa: CASSFRPAGTGTYEQYF
cdr3_length: 17
j_call: TRBJ2-7
v_call: TRBV27

cdr3_aa: CASSPSSFSYEQYF
cdr3_length: 14
j_call: TRBJ2-7
v_call: TRBV27

cdr3_aa: CATSRSQGNSPLHF
cdr3_length: 14
j_call: TRBJ1-6
v_call: TRBV15

cdr3_aa: CASSPPRGGTGNEQFF
cdr3_length: 16
j_call: TRBJ2-1
v_call: TRBV6-1

cdr3_aa: CAWSGQNFIYNSPLHF
cdr3_length: 16
j_call: TRBJ1-6
v_call: TRBV30